The 20 T cell receptor beta chains below were found in one sample sequenced in a study of technical replicates of blood from several donors. Method: immunoSEQ multiplex PCR; TCRdb's copy keeps in-frame clones and lacks some. The table records about 72,000 clones, roughly 92% of them present only once. Sequenced sample: T cells isolated from PBMCs. Receptor source: a human donor in good health.

The chain is built from TRBV5-1 and TRBJ2-5; a possible D gene is TRBD1 (5 bases). V lost 1 base and J 4 bases, leaving 5 bases between the germline ends. Germline V lookup: CDR1 SGHRS, CDR2 YFSETQ. This CDR3 region has 12 residues. The CDR3 sequence: CASSLTGETQYF. The CDR3 DNA reads as TGCGCCAGCAGCTTGACAGGAGAGACCCAGTACTTC.

This chain connects TRBV27 to TRBJ2-5; D might be TRBD2 (5 bases). Trimming shortened V by 2 bases and J by 3 bases, and 16 bases separated the two germline ends. Germline V gives CDR1 MNHEY, CDR2 SMNVEV (reference sequence). There are 16 residues in the CDR3. CDR3 amino acids: CASSLDWERYEETQYF. The CDR3 nucleotides read TGTGCCAGCAGTTTAGATTGGGAGAGGTATGAAGAGACCCAGTACTTC.

DNA of the CDR3: TGCGCCAGCAGCTTGGCAGGACAGGGCCGGACTGAAGCTTTCTTT. It encodes CASSLAGQGRTEAFF. V is TRBV5-1 and J is TRBJ1-1; 8 bases align to TRBD1. CDR1 and CDR2 (germline): SGHRS, YFSETQ. The CDR3 length is 15 residues. J lost 5 bases, V lost 0 bases, and 6 bases had no gene match.

The V call is TRBV7-9, the J call TRBJ1-5; perhaps TRBD1 as D (6 bases). This CDR3 has 14 residues. The germline V and J ends were trimmed by 4 bases and 4 bases, with 11 bases remaining between them. Germline-derived CDR1 and CDR2 are SEHNR and FQNEAQ (reference sequence). Here the CDR3 reads CASSSDRPNQPQHF. Here the CDR3 DNA reads TGTGCCAGCAGCTCGGACAGACCAAATCAGCCCCAGCATTTT. The whole variable domain, remainder taken from reference TRBV7-9 and TRBJ1-5, is DTGVSQNPRHKITKRGQNVTFRCDPISEHNRLYWYRQTLGQGPEFLTYFQNEAQLEKSRLLSDRFSAERPKGSFSTLEIQRTEQGDSAMYLCASSSDRPNQPQHFGDGTRLSIL.

The genes are TRBV6-4 and TRBJ2-1, with 14 bases matching TRBD2. V shed 0 bases, J shed 12 bases, and the junction held 7 bases outside the gene matches. The CDR3 is made up of 16 amino acids. The germline CDR1 and CDR2 sequences are MRHNA and SNTAGT. DNA of the CDR3: TGTGCCAGCAGTGACTCGACTAGCGGGAGGGCCCGCGCGCAGTTCTTC. Amino acid sequence: CASSDSTSGRARAQFF.

In this sample, this clone turned up once. This sequence joins TRBV10-3 and TRBJ1-4; TRBD1 matches 10 bases. Looked up from germline, CDR1 is ENHRY and CDR2 is SYGVKD. V was pared by 6 bases and J by 8 bases, with 12 bases of the junction left unmatched. The CDR3 length is 16 residues. CDR3 sequence reads: CAISADLDRGSEKLFF. The CDR3 DNA follows: TGTGCCATCAGCGCAGACTTGGACAGGGGGTCCGAAAAACTGTTTTTT.

V gene TRBV30 combines with J gene TRBJ2-7, with D unclear. Germline assignment: CDR1 GTSNPN and CDR2 SVGIG (reference sequence). Deletions cut 5 bases from V and 2 bases from J, with 10 bases between. The CDR3 loop spans 12 amino acids. The CDR3 sequence: CAWGPRAYEQYF. As DNA, the CDR3 is TGTGCCTGGGGCCCTCGGGCCTACGAGCAGTACTTC.

This chain uses TRBV25-1 with TRBJ2-7, with TRBD2 identical over 9 bases. The trim removed 1 base at V and 3 bases at J, leaving 7 bases unmatched. The germline V gene encodes CDR1 MGHDK and CDR2 SYGVNS. The CDR3 consists of 16 residues. DNA for the CDR3: TGTGCCAGCAGTGAATGGGCTAGCGGGACAAACTACGAGCAGTACTTC. Its translation is CASSEWASGTNYEQYF.

V is TRBV19 and J is TRBJ2-5; weak D call: TRBD1 (6 bases). This CDR3 has 14 amino acids. The germline CDR1 and CDR2 sequences are LNHDA and SQIVND (reference sequence). V was trimmed by 5 bases and J by 2 bases, leaving 12 bases between them. The CDR3 sequence is CASSPTGLQETQYF. The CDR3, as DNA: TGTGCCAGTAGTCCGACAGGCTTACAAGAGACCCAGTACTTC.

This sequence joins TRBV6-1 and TRBJ1-4; 8 bases are a match to TRBD1. V gave up 6 bases and J gave up 6 bases; unmatched junction bases: 3. The CDR3 covers 13 residues. From germline, CDR1 is MNHNS and CDR2 SASEGT. In DNA, the CDR3 is TGTGCCAGCAGGGGGACAGGCTATGAAAAACTGTTTTTT. This encodes CASRGTGYEKLFF.

This chain links TRBV4-3 with TRBJ2-7; possibly TRBD2 for D (6 bases). Germline loops: CDR1 LGHNA, CDR2 YSLEER. CDR3 length equals 14 residues. V lost 0 bases and J 2 bases, leaving 8 bases between the germline ends. CDR3 sequence: CASSQDRGAYEQYF. The CDR3 DNA sequence: TGCGCCAGCAGCCAAGATCGCGGGGCCTACGAGCAGTACTTC.

The rearrangement joins TRBV29-1 to TRBJ2-5; D unclear. Germline CDR1 and CDR2: SQVTM and ANQGSEA. The CDR3 is 13 amino acids. V was cut by 4 bases and J by 0 bases, with 9 bases left in between. The CDR3 is CSVAGWDQETQYF. The CDR3 coding sequence is TGCAGCGTTGCGGGTTGGGACCAAGAGACCCAGTACTTC.

The chain has TRBV9 and TRBJ2-7; 9 bases line up with TRBD1. The CDR3 is 15 residues long. V was pared by 0 bases and J by 1 base, with 2 bases of the junction left unmatched. In germline, CDR1 is SGDLS, CDR2 YYNGEE. The DNA for the CDR3 is TGTGCCAGCAGCGTAGGAGGGACAGGGTCCTACGAGCAGTACTTC. Residues: CASSVGGTGSYEQYF.

V gene TRBV7-2 combines with J gene TRBJ2-3; D is undetermined. The V and J ends lost 1 base and 0 bases respectively, with 5 bases between them. The CDR3 contains 14 residues. The germline V gene has CDR1 SGHTA and CDR2 FQGNSA. The DNA for the CDR3 is TGTGCCAGCAGCTTAGTAACTAGCACAGATACGCAGTATTTT. Translating gives CASSLVTSTDTQYF.

This clone came up once. The chain has TRBV4-2 and TRBJ2-7, with 13 bases matching TRBD2. CDR1 LGHNA and CDR2 YNFKEQ come from the germline V gene. V was clipped by 4 bases and J by 3 bases; unmatched bases: 9. The CDR3 is 17 residues long. The CDR3, as DNA: TGTGCCAGCAGCCTAGGACTAGCGGGAGATAAGGGCTACGAGCAGTACTTC. Protein sequence: CASSLGLAGDKGYEQYF.

V usage is TRBV19 and J usage is TRBJ1-5; TRBD1 is a possible D gene (6 bases). Germline V CDR1 and CDR2: LNHDA, SQIVND (reference sequence). Trimming took off 4 bases at V and 3 bases at J, with 16 bases between the two ends. The CDR3 is 16 residues long. CDR3 sequence reads: CASSRTGTTNNQPQHF. Written as DNA, the CDR3 is TGTGCCAGTAGTAGAACCGGGACAACCAACAATCAGCCCCAGCATTTT.

The table lists this clone with a count of one. The chain recombines TRBV6-6 with TRBJ1-3, with D perhaps matching TRBD1 (5 bases). Trimming removed 2 bases from V and 0 bases from J, with 11 bases in between. CDR3 length: 16 residues. CDR1 MNHNY and CDR2 SVGAGI come from the germline V gene (reference sequence). CDR3 loop: CASSYELRASGNTIYF. DNA of the CDR3: TGTGCCAGCAGTTACGAGCTCAGGGCCTCTGGAAACACCATATATTTT.

The chain carries TRBV5-1 and TRBJ1-3; D unresolved. Germline V gene lookup returns CDR1 SGHRS and CDR2 YFSETQ. The V and J ends lost 0 bases and 2 bases respectively, with 9 bases between them. The CDR3 extends over 15 amino acids. DNA of the CDR3: TGCGCCAGCAGCTTGGAGTCTTCGGCTGGAAACACCATATATTTT. Translated: CASSLESSAGNTIYF. Supplemented by reference TRBV5-1 and TRBJ1-3, the full variable domain reads KAGVTQTPRYLIKTRGQQVTLSCSPISGHRSVSWYQQTPGQGLQFLFEYFSETQRNKGNFPGRFSGRQFSNSRSEMNVSTLELGDSALYLCASSLESSAGNTIYFGEGSWLTVV.

The chain recombines TRBV5-1 with TRBJ1-3; D is possibly TRBD1 (6 bases). Germline V gene data show CDR1 as SGHRS and CDR2 as YFSETQ. V was trimmed by 4 bases and J by 0 bases, leaving 8 bases between them. This CDR3 is built from 14 residues. The CDR3 spells CASSEQGSGNTIYF. The CDR3 DNA reads as TGCGCCAGCAGCGAACAGGGCTCTGGAAACACCATATATTTT.

The chain couples TRBV27 to TRBJ1-2; possible D gene TRBD1, 5 bases. With 2 bases removed from V and 2 bases from J, the gap between germline ends came to 9 bases. CDR3 length equals 14 residues. CDR1 and CDR2 (germline): MNHEY, SMNVEV (reference sequence). The CDR3 loop reads CASSLRGRNYGYTF. CDR3 coding DNA: TGTGCCAGCAGTTTAAGGGGCAGAAACTATGGCTACACCTTC.